One sample yielded the 2 T cell receptor beta chains listed below, sequenced in a study of identical twins. A single record per CDR3 protein comes from TCRdb applying MiXCR to the 5' RACE reads. The sample carries 750,000 to 950,000 distinct CDR3 sequences, roughly an eighth recorded once. These records were also assigned to another study, of yellow fever vaccine responses in identical twins.

The sample comprised PBMCs. These receptors all come from a woman under 30 in good health.

This chain joins TRBV20-1 and TRBJ1-2, with D possibly matching TRBD1 (6 bases). CDR1 is DFQATT and CDR2 is SNEGSKA in the germline V gene (reference sequence). V lost 6 bases and J lost 4, with 12 bases in between. The length of the CDR3 is 12 residues. The chain's CDR3 is CSAARGLYGYTF. CDR3 coding DNA: TGCAGTGCGGCCAGGGGACTCTATGGCTACACCTTC.

The chain combines TRBV24-1 with TRBJ2-2, with a weak D call TRBD2 (5 bases). Germline V CDR1 and CDR2: KGHDR, SFDVKD. Trimming stripped 12 bases from V and 2 bases from J, with 15 bases between. The CDR3 extends over 14 amino acids. The chain's CDR3 is CAAAGYQNTGELFF. As DNA, the CDR3 is TGTGCCGCCGCGGGCTATCAAAACACCGGGGAGCTGTTTTTT.